The entry that follows covers one T cell receptor beta chain sequence. There are a few counts of this clone. Its antigen has not been determined. Base qualities are not at hand, and no much larger clone is one base apart. This entry comes from a study of cytomegalovirus exposure and HLA in healthy donors (dated by TCRdb to about 2017). Study-level background: An earlier analysis of around 600 of the donors reported 250 to 350 Gb of sequence data and roughly 110 million unique TCR beta sequences from roughly 200 million T cells. An early release that covered several hundred HLA-typed donors contained approximately 300 gigabases of sequencing data and 80 million or so unique TCR sequences. Of the roughly 410 genotyped donors, 81% were placed in the genetic ancestry cluster associated with self-reported Caucasian donors. The aim of the study was to test whether cataloging public T cell receptors could identify signatures of past pathogen exposure. The study profiled the T cell repertoires of about 720 subjects by immunosequencing and related them to cytomegalovirus serostatus. A separate validation cohort of some 130 different subjects was used in addition to the roughly 620-subject first cohort. The study combined high-throughput TCR immunosequencing, statistical association of individual TCRs with disease status, and machine learning to predict cytomegalovirus infection status. In a later analysis, previously published TCR beta repertoires from more than 500 donors were re-analyzed and high-resolution HLA genotyping was added so that TCR occurrence patterns could be studied. Rather than drawing on any new phenotypic data, the later analysis identified candidate immune exposures from TCR beta sequences and the way those sequences occurred across donors. An earlier analysis of approximately 630 of the donors applied high-throughput TCR beta sequencing to assess whether each TCR beta V gene segment acted as functional or pseudogenic. Alongside the repertoire data, information on donor age, sex, ethnicity and CMV serostatus was compiled. In a later genetic analysis, genome-wide SNP genotypes for about three fifths of the roughly 670 donors were used, and that subset was treated as a discovery cohort. All discovery cohort repertoires had been generated on a single sequencing platform. Class I and class II HLA loci were covered by the typing at four-digit resolution. The number of typed donors differed by locus: about 620-640 for A, B, C, DRB1 and DQB1; some 500 for DQA1; around 610 for DPA1; and around 470 for DPB1. Five DR-DQ haplotypes were handled as single units for association and clustering, since linkage in the cohort was strong. Across 398 genotyped donors of the cohort, an average of roughly 230,000 unique TCR beta nucleotide sequences per donor were sequenced, and around 20% of those sequences were non-productive.

The cohort consisted of 600 to 700 healthy bone marrow donors. At the time of sampling, all cohort members were nominally healthy, though unrecorded immune exposures were likely present. The donor tested CMV seronegative and was one of the 352 seronegative cohort members. Each donor provided a peripheral blood sample, and peripheral blood mononuclear cells were used for TCR beta sequencing. The Qiagen DNeasy Blood Extraction Kit was used to extract genomic DNA from the blood cell samples. V lost 4 bases and J lost 6 bases; the stretch between them is 15 bases long. CDR1 and CDR2 are drawn from the germline V gene: LGHNA, YNFKEQ. The cysteine opens and the phenylalanine closes a CDR3 of 14 amino acids. The kept DNA is CDR3 alone, 42 bases in frame from the first base. Overall study outcomes, separate from this receptor: Most TCR sequences were seen in very few donors, while some public TCRs were found in many individuals. The classifier was reported to diagnose cytomegalovirus status with high specificity and sensitivity in both the original and validation cohorts. V-gene and J-gene trimming of TCR beta chains was associated with a missense DCLRE1C variant in a later genetic analysis, and the association was replicated in an independent cohort. HLA typing was unavailable for some donors at each locus, so association tests used only the typed subset. In a later analysis, TCR association rates were found to vary across HLA loci, with the most associated TCRs seen for DRB1 alleles and the fewest for HLA-C alleles. Immune exposure information for the cohort was limited to CMV serostatus. This cohort had only TCR beta chains sequenced, and the lack of alpha or paired-chain data limited which features could be detected. A cluster of highly shared sequence variants was judged likely to be a technical artifact of the sequencing pipeline. Some IMGT-functional V segments, including TRBV6-2 and TRBV6-3, could not be told apart with the 87-base-pair reads, so those segments were excluded. A later analysis reported that several top co-occurrence clusters appeared linked to parvovirus B19, influenza, CMV and Epstein-Barr virus. When HLA alleles, especially DR and DQ, strongly co-occurred, TCR associations were difficult to assign to individual alleles. In a later genetic analysis, fewer N-insertions in productive TCRs were reported among donors in an Asian-associated ancestry cluster than the roughly 700-donor mean. Broadly in line with IMGT annotations, most TCR beta V segments showed up in productive rearrangements about 90% or about 30% of the time in an earlier analysis of roughly 590 of the donors. According to a later analysis, most CMV-associated TCR beta chains appeared to be HLA-restricted, and the HLA associations seemed to be driven largely by CMV exposure. The earlier analysis of 587 of the donors excluded 15 to 20 rarely observed V segments, including chromosome 9 orphons, because counts were too low. A total of 164 TCR beta chains were listed by the study as associated with cytomegalovirus. Specific HLA alleles were associated with over 15,000 TCR beta sequences at a false discovery rate of 0.05 in a later analysis. A further reported finding was that TCR beta sequences accurately predicted the HLA-A and HLA-B alleles for most subjects in the first cohort. Linkage disequilibrium might explain the correlated functional status among segregating V segments, but an unknown experimental factor could not be excluded. It was suggested by the authors that the approach could potentially be generalized to other disease states and immunological phenotypes. In a later analysis, HLA-associated TCR beta chains showed more clonal expansion and lower generation probabilities than non-associated chains that were equally common. A few of the identified cytomegalovirus-associated TCR beta chains were confirmed in vitro to be specific for cytomegalovirus antigens. Sequencing depth was assumed to be roughly uniform across donors in the presence/absence analyses, though that assumption may not hold.

Library preparation was by the immunoSEQ multiplex PCR assay. A mixture of 60 forward primers for TCR Vbeta segments and 13 reverse primers for TCR Jbeta segments was used in the multiplex PCR. A multiplex PCR assay on genomic DNA amplified the CDR3 region of rearranged TCR beta genes. On the Illumina HiSeq System, the amplified TCR beta libraries were sequenced as 87-base-pair reads. As for the original processing: In a later analysis, 80 million or so unique TCR beta chains were counted across the roughly 610 repertoires, and roughly 11 million of these chains were shared by at least two donors. A nearest-neighbor algorithm error-corrected the raw reads and collapsed the reads into unique sequences, merging closely related sequences to remove PCR and sequencing errors. Alignment of CDR3 sequences to IMGT reference sequences was used to assign V, D and J gene segments. For a sequence to be retained, at least a six-nucleotide match to both a V gene segment and a J gene segment was required. A rearrangement was called productive if the CDR3 had no stop codons and remained in frame with V and J, and every other rearrangement was called non-productive. CDR3 was defined by IMGT convention, running from the second conserved V-encoded cysteine to the conserved J-encoded phenylalanine. Sequences without an unambiguous match to a single V gene segment were excluded from the earlier analysis of 500 to 700 of the donors. An earlier analysis of 587 of the donors called V segments functional above 56.7% productive rearrangements and segregating when the between-donor standard deviation exceeded 5%. A statistical classification framework was built to diagnose cytomegalovirus status from the catalog of TCR beta chain sequences. In a later analysis, V and J genes were assigned by comparing TCR nucleotide sequences against IMGT/GENE-DB human TR gene sequences. The TCRdist pipeline was used in a later analysis to assign CDR3 sequences and most-parsimonious VDJ recombination scenarios. In a later analysis, each TCR beta chain was defined by its CDR3 amino acid sequence together with its V-gene family, and reads without a unique V-gene family were excluded. In a later analysis, fewer than 650 highly shared, low-generation-probability nucleotide sequences were removed to address suspected cross-contamination and a sequencing artifact. For each public chain, a later analysis derived a clonal expansion index from normalized ranks of inferred template counts within each repertoire. In a later analysis, generation probabilities were computed with a VDJ recombination model fitted to out-of-frame rearrangements, and the resulting probabilities were checked against IGoR. In a later analysis, TCR-TCR, TCR-HLA and TCR-CMV co-occurrence was scored with hypergeometric tests, and a repertoire-size bias correction was applied to TCR pairs. A later analysis estimated false discovery rates by permuting HLA or CMV assignments 20 times. In a later analysis, co-occurring TCRs were grouped with DBSCAN, and TCRdist sequence similarity was added when clustering was performed within HLA-allele-positive subsets. Repertoires with fewer than 30,000 or more than 120,000 public chains were left out of co-occurrence clustering, as were about five repertoires with anomalous nucleotide sharing. The table comes from immuneACCESS by way of TCRdb, which keeps in-frame sequences with V and J called. Part of the clones is missing from these tables; in studies checked, under half for an unresolved V gene and the rest for unknown reasons. The V and J calls and clone size come from that table; D and trimming were worked out from the DNA. A total of about 150,000 clones appear in this sample, around three fifths of them only once. About 2.6% of the sample belongs to the ten largest clones.

This chain is built from TRBV4-2 and TRBJ1-2, with an unclear D gene assignment. The sequence came from a woman between 35 and 50 years old in good health and CMV-seronegative. The sample taken for sequencing was PBMCs. The DNA sequence follows: TGTGCCAGCAGCCCCGGGAGGGCAGTAGATGGCTACACCTTC. This encodes CASSPGRAVDGYTF.